The clone carrying this TCR beta chain is a singleton in its sample. This specimen belongs to a study of T cell responses to AZD1222 COVID-19 vaccine. Trimming took 7 bases from V and 0 from J, leaving 13 bases between them. Germline assignment: CDR1 SNHLY and CDR2 FYNNEI. CDR3 length equals 15 residues. Produced via immunoSEQ multiplex PCR; TCRdb's table is partial and in-frame only. The sample lists approximately 210,000 clones; about 95% were seen once. V and J are TRBV2 and TRBJ1-5; a possible D gene is TRBD1 (6 bases). The source of this sequence is an adult who received the MenACWY meningococcal vaccine as a control. This specimen was peripheral blood, taken 28 days after the second dose of the MenACWY control vaccine. The CDR3 region is CASTTGRTSNQPQHF. In DNA form, the CDR3 reads TGTGCCAGCACCACAGGGAGAACTAGCAATCAGCCCCAGCATTTT.